This T cell receptor beta chain stems from a study of blood T cell repertoires in COVID-19. This clone appeared a few times. The germline V gene encodes CDR1 SEHNR and CDR2 FQNEAQ (reference sequence). Trimming left V 8 bases short and J 8 bases short, with 9 bases between. This CDR3 contains 11 residues. The assay was immunoSEQ multiplex PCR, and TCRdb's table has in-frame clones only and misses some. The table includes 200,000 to 250,000 clones, 81% detected once. The receptor's source is a woman aged 80 or older with COVID-19, enrolled during active disease. The chain combines TRBV7-9 with TRBJ1-4, with D unresolved. The specimen was peripheral blood. CDR3 nucleotide sequence: TGTGCCAGCGGAGGGCACGAAAAACTGTTTTTT. Translating it yields CASGGHEKLFF. The full variable domain, with the rest looked up from reference TRBV7-9 and TRBJ1-4, is DTGVSQNPRHKITKRGQNVTFRCDPISEHNRLYWYRQTLGQGPEFLTYFQNEAQLEKSRLLSDRFSAERPKGSFSTLEIQRTEQGDSAMYLCASGGHEKLFFGSGTQLSVL.